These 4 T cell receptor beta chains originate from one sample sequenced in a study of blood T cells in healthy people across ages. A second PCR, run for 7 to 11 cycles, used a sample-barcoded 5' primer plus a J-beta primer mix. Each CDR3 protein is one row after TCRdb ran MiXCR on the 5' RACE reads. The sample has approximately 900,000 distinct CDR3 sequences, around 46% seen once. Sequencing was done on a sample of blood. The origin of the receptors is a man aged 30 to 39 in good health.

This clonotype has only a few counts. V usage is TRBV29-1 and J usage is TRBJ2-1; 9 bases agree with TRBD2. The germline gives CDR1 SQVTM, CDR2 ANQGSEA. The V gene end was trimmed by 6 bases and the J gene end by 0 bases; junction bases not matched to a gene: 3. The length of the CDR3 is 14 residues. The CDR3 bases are TGCAGCGTCGCGGGGGGGCCCTCCTACAATGAGCAGTTCTTC. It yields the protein CSVAGGPSYNEQFF.

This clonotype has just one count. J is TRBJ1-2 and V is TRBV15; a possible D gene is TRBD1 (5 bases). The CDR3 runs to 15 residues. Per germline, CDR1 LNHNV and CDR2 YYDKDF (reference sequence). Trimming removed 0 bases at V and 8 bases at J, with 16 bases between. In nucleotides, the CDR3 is TGTGCCACCAGCAGAGATCGAGGGACGCCGAGCGGCTACACCTTC. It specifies CATSRDRGTPSGYTF. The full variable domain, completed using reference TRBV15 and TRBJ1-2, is DAMVIQNPRYQVTQFGKPVTLSCSQTLNHNVMYWYQQKSSQAPKLLFHYYDKDFNNEADTPDNFQSRRPNTSFCFLDIRSPGLGDTAMYLCATSRDRGTPSGYTFGSGTRLTVV.

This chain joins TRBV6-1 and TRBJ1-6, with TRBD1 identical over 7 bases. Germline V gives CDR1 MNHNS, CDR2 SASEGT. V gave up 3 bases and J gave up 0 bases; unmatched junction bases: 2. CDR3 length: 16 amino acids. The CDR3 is CASSEGDSSYNSPLHF. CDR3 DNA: TGTGCCAGCAGTGAGGGGGACAGCTCCTATAATTCACCCCTCCACTTT.

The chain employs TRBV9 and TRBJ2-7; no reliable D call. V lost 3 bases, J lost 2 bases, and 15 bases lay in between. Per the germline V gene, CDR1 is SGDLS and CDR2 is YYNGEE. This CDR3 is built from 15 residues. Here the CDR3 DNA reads TGTGCCAGCAGCGCCTCCCCGAACCGGGCCTACGAGCAGTACTTC. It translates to CASSASPNRAYEQYF. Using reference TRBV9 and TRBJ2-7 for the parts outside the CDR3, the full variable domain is DSGVTQTPKHLITATGQRVTLRCSPRSGDLSVYWYQQSLDQGLQFLIQYYNGEERAKGNILERFSAQQFPDLHSELNLSSLELGDSALYFCASSASPNRAYEQYFGPGTRLTVT.